This is a list of T cell receptor beta chains from one sample in a study of T-cell reconstitution after alpha-beta-depleted transplantation in children. One entry per CDR3 protein, called by TCRdb with MiXCR from the PCR reads. The sample has 700,000 to 950,000 distinct CDR3 sequences; about 16% are singletons. The sample in question was PBMCs, mostly from graft donor cells, obtained 360 days after TCRalphabeta/CD19-depleted stem cell transplant. Receptors were obtained from a male patient aged 10-17 years who had a stem cell transplant for acute lymphoblastic leukemia, so the T cells may come from the graft donor. Each CDR3 is given with its conserved first and last residue. Fields, in order: D gene, V gene, clone size, CDR3 length, J gene, CDR3 DNA, CDR3 protein. D genes are given only for firm matches. Where a row states a size, it is once, few, many or the class of an expanded clone; other rows omit it.

>.|TRBV4-1|few|15|TRBJ1-1
TGCGCCAGCAGCCAGGTGGTGGTTTGGGGGTGGGGAGCTTTCTTT
CASSQVVVWGWGAFF
>TRBD2|TRBV10-3|few|17|TRBJ2-2
TGTGCCATCAGACGGACTAGCGGGAGCACTTTAACCGGGGAGCTGTTTTTT
CAIRRTSGSTLTGELFF
>.|TRBV6-5|.|16|TRBJ2-4
TGTGCCAGCAGTTACGAAGCGTTACTAGCCAAAAACATTCAGTACTTC
CASSYEALLAKNIQYF
>TRBD2|TRBV10-3|.|19|TRBJ2-7
TGTGCCATCAGCGACCCTCCTAGCGGGAGGGCCAAGCTCTCCGACGAGCAGTACTTC
CAISDPPSGRAKLSDEQYF
>TRBD1|TRBV7-8|.|14|TRBJ2-7
TGTGCCAGCAGCCCACAGGGGGTTAATGGCGAGCAGTACTTC
CASSPQGVNGEQYF
>TRBD1|TRBV27|few|15|TRBJ2-4
TGTGCCAGCAGTCAACTTGGGACAGGGGTGAACATTCAGTACTTC
CASSQLGTGVNIQYF
>.|TRBV4-1|few|16|TRBJ2-3
TGCGCCAGCAGCCCTTTAGCGGCCTTAAGCACAGATACGCAGTATTTT
CASSPLAALSTDTQYF
>TRBD2|TRBV5-1|many|17|TRBJ2-3
TGCGCCAGCAGCTTCCTAGCGGCGGGAGGGATGGTAGATACGCAGTATTTT
CASSFLAAGGMVDTQYF
>TRBD2|TRBV20-1|.|18|TRBJ2-7
TGCAGTGCTAGACGCAAGGGGGCTAGCGGGAGGGTTTGGCACGAGCAGTACTTC
CSARRKGASGRVWHEQYF
>TRBD1|TRBV20-1|many|16|TRBJ1-5
TGCAGTGCTAGTTCCCGGGACAGGGTACGCAATCAGCCCCAGCATTTT
CSASSRDRVRNQPQHF
>.|TRBV29-1|.|15|TRBJ2-6
TGCAGCGTTGCGGGACCCAGCTCTGGGGCCAACGTCCTGACTTTC
CSVAGPSSGANVLTF
>TRBD1|TRBV5-1|.|14|TRBJ2-7
TGCGCCAGCAGCCGGGACAGGTCAGTCTACGAGCAGTACTTC
CASSRDRSVYEQYF
>.|TRBV29-1|few|16|TRBJ2-7
TGCAGCGTTGAAGGGGTGCGGAGCGGTAAAGGCTACGAGCAGTACTTC
CSVEGVRSGKGYEQYF
>TRBD1|TRBV2|many|15|TRBJ1-6
TGTGCCAGCAGGAGTAACAGGGGCGCCGGTTCACCCCTCCACTTT
CASRSNRGAGSPLHF
>.|TRBV5-1|few|13|TRBJ2-3
TGCGCCAGCAGCCTCCGAATCTCGTATACGCAGTATTTT
CASSLRISYTQYF
>TRBD2|TRBV6-2/TRBV6-3|many|20|TRBJ2-7
TGTGCCAGCAGTTACTCGATGGTGACTAGCGGGAGAGGTACCTCCTACGAGCAGTACTTC
CASSYSMVTSGRGTSYEQYF
>.|TRBV3-1|.|14|TRBJ2-2
TGTGCCAGCAGCCAAGGAGGGCGGACCGGGGAGCTGTTTTTT
CASSQGGRTGELFF
>TRBD1|TRBV19|.|14|TRBJ2-1
TGTGCCAGTAGGTACGGGACAGGGGGCAATGAGCAGTTCTTC
CASRYGTGGNEQFF
>.|TRBV5-1|many|17|TRBJ2-5
TGCGCCAGCAAGGTCGGTACAGGCAGATCCTCTCAAGAGACCCAGTACTTC
CASKVGTGRSSQETQYF
>.|TRBV28|few|14|TRBJ1-1
TGTGCCAGCAGAATAAGGGGCGCTAACACTGAAGCTTTCTTT
CASRIRGANTEAFF
>TRBD2|TRBV19|.|16|TRBJ2-1
TGTGCCAGTAGTATAGAGGCTAGCGGGAGGGCCAATGAGCAGTTCTTC
CASSIEASGRANEQFF
>TRBD2|TRBV6-1|few|17|TRBJ2-2
TGTGCCAGCAACAAATTAGCGGGAGGGCCGGACACCGGGGAGCTGTTTTTT
CASNKLAGGPDTGELFF
>.|TRBV9|.|19|TRBJ2-3
TGTGCCAGCAGCGTAGGCCCTCCAGGGAGGGGGATGGTAACAGATACGCAGTATTTT
CASSVGPPGRGMVTDTQYF
>.|TRBV28|.|12|TRBJ2-7
TGTGCCAGCAGTTTTCGCCCCTACGAGCAGTACTTC
CASSFRPYEQYF
>.|TRBV27|.|14|TRBJ2-7
TGTGCCAGCACCGAGCAGGGGAATTTGGACGAGCAGTACTTC
CASTEQGNLDEQYF
>.|TRBV7-3|many|13|TRBJ2-2
TGTGCCAGCAGTCCTACAGGACCTGGGGAGCTGTTTTTT
CASSPTGPGELFF
>.|TRBV7-3|.|16|TRBJ2-2
TGTGCCAGCAGCTTAGGCGGGGCCCTGAACACCGGGGAGCTGTTTTTT
CASSLGGALNTGELFF
>.|TRBV19|few|14|TRBJ2-6
TGTGCCAGTAGCCGTCACTCTGGGGCCAACGTCCTGACTTTC
CASSRHSGANVLTF
>.|TRBV10-3|few|14|TRBJ2-7
TGTGCCATCGGGGACGGCCCTTCTAGCGTCGAGCAGTACTTC
CAIGDGPSSVEQYF
>.|TRBV6-2/TRBV6-3|many|18|TRBJ2-7
TGTGCCAGCAGTACCTCCGGGAGTGTGAAGTCTTTGTCCTACGAGCAGTACTTC
CASSTSGSVKSLSYEQYF
>TRBD2|TRBV7-2|few|16|TRBJ2-1
TGTGCCAGCATCCTCTGGGCTAGCGGGAGTGTAAATGAGCAGTTCTTC
CASILWASGSVNEQFF
>.|TRBV7-3|few|13|TRBJ2-3
TGTGCCAGCAGCCCCGGTTCTTCAGATACGCAGTATTTT
CASSPGSSDTQYF
>.|TRBV25-1|few|15|TRBJ2-5
TGTGCCAGCACCATACTCTCGAGAGGGGGGGAGACCCAGTACTTC
CASTILSRGGETQYF
>.|TRBV7-2|many|15|TRBJ1-3
TGTGCCAGCAGATCTGGACGGACCTCTGGAAACACCATATATTTT
CASRSGRTSGNTIYF
>TRBD1|TRBV6-1|.|15|TRBJ1-1
TGTGCCAGCAACCCGAGACAGGGTATGAACACTGAAGCTTTCTTT
CASNPRQGMNTEAFF
>.|TRBV9|.|14|TRBJ1-1
TGTGCCAGCAGCAAAGGACAGATTAACACTGAAGCTTTCTTT
CASSKGQINTEAFF
>TRBD2|TRBV6-6|.|13|TRBJ2-7
TGTGCCAGCAGTTACTCGCTTGGCGGGAGAAAGTACTTC
CASSYSLGGRKYF
>.|TRBV20-1|few|12|TRBJ1-5
TGCAGTGCTAGTAGGGTTAATCAGCCCCAGCATTTT
CSASRVNQPQHF
>.|TRBV12-3/TRBV12-4|.|16|TRBJ2-2
TGTGCCATCCGGGGCGGCGGCGGGGCGAACACCGGGGAGCTGTTTTTT
CAIRGGGGANTGELFF
>TRBD1|TRBV7-3|.|18|TRBJ2-6
TGTGCCAGCAGCTCGACAGGGGGACCACTCTCTGGGGCCAACGTCCTGACTTTC
CASSSTGGPLSGANVLTF